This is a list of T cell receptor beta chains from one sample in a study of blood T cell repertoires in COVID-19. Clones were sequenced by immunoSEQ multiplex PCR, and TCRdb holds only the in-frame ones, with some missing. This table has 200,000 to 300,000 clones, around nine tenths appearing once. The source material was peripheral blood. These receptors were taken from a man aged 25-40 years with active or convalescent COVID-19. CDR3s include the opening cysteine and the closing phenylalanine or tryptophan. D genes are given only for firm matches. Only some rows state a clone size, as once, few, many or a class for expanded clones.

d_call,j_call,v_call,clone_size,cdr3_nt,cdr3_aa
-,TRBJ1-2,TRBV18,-,TGTGCCAGCTCACCACGGGGGGGCTATGGCTACACCTTC,CASSPRGGYGYTF
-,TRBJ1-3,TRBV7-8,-,TGTGCCAGCAGCTTAGCTTTGAGCTCTGGAAACACCATATATTTT,CASSLALSSGNTIYF
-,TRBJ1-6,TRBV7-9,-,TGTGCCAGCAGCGATGGCCGCACCCTCCACTTT,CASSDGRTLHF
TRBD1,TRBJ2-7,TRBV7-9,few,TGTGCCAGCAGCTTACTGACAGGGGGAAAGTACGAGCAGTACTTC,CASSLLTGGKYEQYF
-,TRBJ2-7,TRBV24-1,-,TGTGCCACCAGTGATTTACACCGATCGGATTGGAGTTACGAGCAGTACTTC,CATSDLHRSDWSYEQYF
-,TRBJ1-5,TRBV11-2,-,TGTGCCAGCAGCTCGGGACTGAATAGCAATCAGCCCCAGCATTTT,CASSSGLNSNQPQHF
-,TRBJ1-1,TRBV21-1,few,TGTGCCAGCAGATCCTACAGGGGGCCTGGACCGAACACTGAAGCTTTCTTT,CASRSYRGPGPNTEAFF
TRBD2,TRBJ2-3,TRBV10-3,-,TGTGCCATCAGGCGAAGCGGGGGGGCCGTCGATACGCAGTATTTT,CAIRRSGGAVDTQYF
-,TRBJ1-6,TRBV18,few,TGTGCCAGCTCCACGGAGGGTCCGTATAATTCACCCCTCCACTTT,CASSTEGPYNSPLHF
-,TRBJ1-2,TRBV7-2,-,-,CASRPSVRGGYTF
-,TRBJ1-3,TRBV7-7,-,TGTGCCAGCAGCACTCACCCGGGCTCTGGAAACACCATATATTTT,CASSTHPGSGNTIYF
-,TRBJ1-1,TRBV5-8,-,TGTGCCAGCAGCCTCTCATCGGGAACTGAAGCTTTCTTT,CASSLSSGTEAFF
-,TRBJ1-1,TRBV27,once,TGTGCCAGCAGTTACACAGGTGGATTCTCTGAAGCTTTCTTT,CASSYTGGFSEAFF
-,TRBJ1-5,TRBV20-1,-,TGCAGTGCTAGTCGGCCAGGGTCTAAGCCCCAGCATTTT,CSASRPGSKPQHF
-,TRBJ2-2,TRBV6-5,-,TGTGCCAGCAGCAACAGACCGACCGGGGAGCTGTTTTTT,CASSNRPTGELFF
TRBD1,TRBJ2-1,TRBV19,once,TGTGCCAGTTGGGGACAGGAGAACAATGAGCAGTTCTTC,CASWGQENNEQFF
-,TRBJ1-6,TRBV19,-,TGTGCCAGTTCAGGGGCCCCGAGCTCCTATAATTCACCCCTCCACTTT,CASSGAPSSYNSPLHF
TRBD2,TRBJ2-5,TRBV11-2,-,TGTGCCAGCAGCCTCCGTAGCGGGGGGGAACAAGAGACCCAGTACTTC,CASSLRSGGEQETQYF
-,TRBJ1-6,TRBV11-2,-,TGTGCCAGCAGCCGACTTGCAGGGGATAATTCACCCCTCCACTTT,CASSRLAGDNSPLHF
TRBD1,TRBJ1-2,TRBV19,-,TGTGCCAGTAGTACCCTAGGGACAGGGGACAACTATGGCTACACCTTC,CASSTLGTGDNYGYTF
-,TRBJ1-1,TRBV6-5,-,TGTGCCAGCAGTCAAAGAGGCGGGGGCTGGACTGAAGCTTTCTTT,CASSQRGGGWTEAFF
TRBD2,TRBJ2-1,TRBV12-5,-,TGTGCTAGTGGTTTGGCGCCGGGACTAGCGGGGGTCAATGAGCAGTTCTTC,CASGLAPGLAGVNEQFF
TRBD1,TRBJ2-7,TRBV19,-,TGTGCCAGTAGCCCACAAGAGGGGGCCTGGTCCGAGCAGTACTTC,CASSPQEGAWSEQYF
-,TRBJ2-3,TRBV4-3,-,TGCGCCAGCAGCCTATCGGGGGGCGATTTTGGAGATACGCAGTATTTT,CASSLSGGDFGDTQYF
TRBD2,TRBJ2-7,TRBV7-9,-,TGTGCCAGCAGTATTAGCGGGGTATACGAGCAGTACTTC,CASSISGVYEQYF
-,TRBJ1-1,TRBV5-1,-,TGCGCCAGCGCCCCGCTGGGGGGATTAGGCACTGAAGCTTTCTTT,CASAPLGGLGTEAFF
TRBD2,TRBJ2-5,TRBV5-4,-,TGTGCCAGCAGCTTAAAAGGGACTAGCCTAGAGACCCAGTACTTC,CASSLKGTSLETQYF
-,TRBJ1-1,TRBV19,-,TGTGCCAGTAGTTCCGGGATAATAGACACTGAAGCTTTCTTT,CASSSGIIDTEAFF
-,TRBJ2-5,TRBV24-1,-,TGTGCCACCAGTGATCCGACTGAAAGCAGAGAGACCCAGTACTTC,CATSDPTESRETQYF
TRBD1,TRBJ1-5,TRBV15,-,TGTGCCACCAGCAGAGAGGGACAGTCGGGCCAGCCCCAGCATTTT,CATSREGQSGQPQHF
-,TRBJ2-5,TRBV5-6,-,TGTGCCAGCAGCCCCAGCGTCGGACAAAGTGAAGAGACCCAGTACTTC,CASSPSVGQSEETQYF
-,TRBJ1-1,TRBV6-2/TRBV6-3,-,TGTGCCAGCAGTTACTCCAGAATTGCCGACAGGAACACTGAAGCTTTCTTT,CASSYSRIADRNTEAFF
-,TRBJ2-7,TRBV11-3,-,TGTGCCAGCAGCTTAGGACAGTTAACCGATAGGGTTAGCTCCTACGAGCAGTACTTC,CASSLGQLTDRVSSYEQYF
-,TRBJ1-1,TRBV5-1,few,TGCGCCAGCAGCAACAGCCACGGACAGACGAACACTGAAGCTTTCTTT,CASSNSHGQTNTEAFF
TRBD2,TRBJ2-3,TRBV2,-,TGTGCCAGCAGTGATTTGGGCGGGGGGGAGATCACAGATACGCAGTATTTT,CASSDLGGGEITDTQYF
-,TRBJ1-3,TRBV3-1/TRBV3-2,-,TGTGCCAGCAGCCACTCCCCCCCCCGTTCTGGAAACACCATATATTTT,CASSHSPPRSGNTIYF
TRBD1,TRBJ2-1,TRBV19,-,TGTGCCAGTAGTATAGTGGGGACAGGGGGCAATGAGCAGTTCTTC,CASSIVGTGGNEQFF
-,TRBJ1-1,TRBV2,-,TGTGCCAGCAGCTACGGGGTTGACACTGAAGCTTTCTTT,CASSYGVDTEAFF
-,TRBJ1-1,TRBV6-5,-,TGTGCCAGCAGTTCCGAACCGGGGGTGTTAAGGACTGAAGCTTTCTTT,CASSSEPGVLRTEAFF
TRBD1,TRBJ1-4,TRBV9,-,TGTGCCAGCTCGCAGGGGGCAGTTGGTGAAAAACTGTTTTTT,CASSQGAVGEKLFF
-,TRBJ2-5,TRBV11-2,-,TGTGCCAGCAGCTTAACACAGGGTTCGGAGACCCAGTACTTC,CASSLTQGSETQYF